This T cell receptor (beta chain) was captured in a study of T cell changes during pregnancy in multiple sclerosis. The method was immunoSEQ multiplex PCR; TCRdb's version includes in-frame clones alone and lacks a portion of them. The sample lists tens of thousands of clones, nearly 90% seen once, with roughly 1.7% in the top ten. The V and J ends lost 2 bases and 3 bases, in that order; junction bases with no gene match: 5. This CDR3 is built from 15 residues. CDR1 MDHEN and CDR2 SYDVKM come from the germline V gene. The chain carries TRBV28 and TRBJ1-2, with 8 bases lining up with TRBD1. The material was peripheral blood, obtained in the first trimester of pregnancy. The clonotype comes from a female donor with multiple sclerosis, enrolled in a pregnancy study. CDR3 sequence reads: CASSLQGAPHYGYTF. CDR3 nucleotides: TGTGCCAGCAGTTTACAGGGGGCTCCTCACTATGGCTACACCTTC.